The clone carrying this T cell receptor beta chain was seen repeatedly, ten times or more. Antigen specificity is unknown. The record originates from a study of breast tumors, draining lymph nodes, adjacent tissues. General study results and limits: Tumor repertoires ranked between lymph nodes and nontumor tissue in diversity, with V and J gene preferences. Findings are consistent with lymph node origin and intratumoral expansion of most tumor T cells. The lymph node origin of tumor T cells was framed as consistent with a hypothesis, not demonstrated. Tumor and nontumor repertoires were significantly more similar in luminal-like than in basal-like breast cancer.

CDR1 is MNHNS, CDR2 SASEGT, per germline. The CDR3 contains 14 residues. V was shortened by 6 bases and J by 0 bases, with 12 bases between the two germline ends. TCRdb re-called the multiplex PCR reads with MiXCR, one entry per CDR3 protein. In the table there are around 290,000 distinct CDR3 sequences, around 30% of which are singletons. Breast cancer patients provided tissue from their axillary draining lymph nodes. This receptor was identified in a female donor with breast cancer. Some clones in this sample may be carry-over from other donors' samples. Material: axillary lymph node tissue. The chain combines TRBV6-1 with TRBJ2-7; D may be TRBD1 or TRBD2 (5 bases each). The CDR3: CASSPFGGSYEQYF. CDR3 bases: TGTGCCAGCAGCCCCTTTGGGGGCTCCTACGAGCAGTACTTC.